The 29 T cell receptor beta chains below all came from one sample that was sequenced in a study of cytomegalovirus exposure and HLA in healthy donors. It was with 60 Vbeta and 13 Jbeta primers that the PCR ran. TCRdb keeps only in-frame clones here, not all; method: immunoSEQ multiplex PCR. Among approximately 150,000 clones listed, almost 85% were seen once. Sequences were obtained from PBMCs. The receptors here all came from a woman in her forties in good health and CMV-seronegative.

This clone was counted between two and nine times. The chain couples TRBV28 to TRBJ2-1, with 7 nucleotides matching TRBD2. V trimming: 2 bases; J trimming: 6 bases; junction bases outside the gene matches: 7. The CDR3 length is 15 residues. Germline assignment: CDR1 MDHEN and CDR2 SYDVKM. The CDR3 coding sequence is TGTGCCAGCAGTTTACGGCGGGAGCGGGGCAATGAGCAGTTCTTC. It is translated as CASSLRRERGNEQFF.

The chain couples TRBV7-3 to TRBJ2-1, with D possibly being TRBD1 (6 bases). Germline CDR1 is SGHTA and CDR2 is FQGTGA. Trimming shortened V by 5 bases and J by 6 bases, and 17 bases separated the two germline ends. The CDR3 totals 15 residues. Here the CDR3 reads CASSQDRVFGNEQFF. The CDR3 DNA reads as TGTGCCAGCAGCCAGGACAGAGTATTTGGCAATGAGCAGTTCTTC.

V usage is TRBV12-5 and J usage is TRBJ2-3; D possibly corresponds to TRBD2 (6 bases). V lost 2 bases to trimming and J lost 0 bases, with 15 bases between them. In germline, CDR1 is LGHNT, CDR2 FRNRAP. This CDR3 region has 17 residues. The CDR3: CASGLPGLLASTDTQYF. CDR3 DNA sequence: TGTGCTAGTGGTTTGCCGGGACTGCTCGCTAGCACAGATACGCAGTATTTT.

CDR3 loop: CASTKGTEDTQYF. CDR3 nucleotide sequence: TGTGCCAGTACAAAAGGAACAGAAGATACGCAGTATTTT. The chain carries TRBV28 and TRBJ2-3; D is uncertain. V gave up 9 bases and J gave up 5 bases, with 15 bases separating them. CDR1 is MDHEN and CDR2 is SYDVKM in the germline V gene. This CDR3 region has 13 residues.

The chain uses TRBV7-9 and TRBJ2-2; unclear D gene. The CDR3 is 14 amino acids. The ends were cut back, 1 base at V and 7 bases at J, with 10 bases in the middle. Per the germline V gene, CDR1 is SEHNR and CDR2 is FQNEAQ (reference sequence). The chain's CDR3 is CASSLDTPSGELFF. The CDR3 nucleotides are TGTGCCAGCAGCTTAGATACGCCTAGCGGGGAGCTGTTTTTT.

Concerning this clone: One end of the junction does not line up with germline, which may come from a read error. The chain uses TRBV10-3 and TRBJ2-7; maybe TRBD2 (6 bases). Germline CDR1 and CDR2: ENHRY and SYGVKD. This CDR3 comprises 14 residues. The CDR3 loop reads CAISPGREPYKQYF. The CDR3 nucleotides are TGTGCCATCAGTCCGGGACGGGAGCCCTACAAGCAGTACTTC.

This chain links TRBV6-5 with TRBJ1-6; D gene ambiguous. V lost 2 bases, J lost 9 bases, and 5 bases lay in between. Germline CDR1 MNHEY, CDR2 SVGAGI. This CDR3 comprises 12 residues. CDR3 loop: CASSYPGSPLHF. CDR3 sequence (DNA): TGTGCCAGCAGTTACCCAGGTTCACCCCTCCACTTT.

This CDR3 reads CASSYQQWGENYGYTF. The CDR3 DNA is TGTGCCAGCAGTTACCAGCAGTGGGGGGAAAACTATGGCTACACCTTC. The chain carries TRBV6-5 and TRBJ1-2, with D maybe TRBD1 (5 bases). Trimming pared 2 bases from V and 2 bases from J, leaving 15 bases between. Germline assignment: CDR1 MNHEY and CDR2 SVGAGI. The CDR3 runs 16 residues.

This clone has just a few counts. V usage is TRBV19 and J usage is TRBJ2-1; TRBD2 might be the D (5 bases). V lost 3 bases, J lost 0 bases, and 9 bases lay in between. Germline V lookup: CDR1 LNHDA, CDR2 SQIVND (reference sequence). The CDR3 totals 15 residues. The CDR3 reads CASSIEGDSYNEQFF. CDR3 nucleotides: TGTGCCAGTAGTATTGAGGGTGACTCCTACAATGAGCAGTTCTTC.

Written as DNA, the CDR3 is TGTGCCGCAGGGCAAGCGTGGGGGGCCAACGTCCTGACTTTC. It is translated as CAAGQAWGANVLTF. V usage is TRBV27 and J usage is TRBJ2-6; D perhaps matches TRBD1 (5 bases). V lost 11 bases to trimming and J lost 4 bases, with 15 bases between them. The CDR3 runs 14 residues. CDR1 and CDR2 from the germline V gene are MNHEY and SMNVEV (reference sequence).

The chain is built from TRBV28 and TRBJ1-1, with 7 bases matching TRBD1. Germline V gene data show CDR1 as MDHEN and CDR2 as SYDVKM. The CDR3 totals 13 residues. Trimming removed 4 bases from V and 9 bases from J; junction bases left unmatched: 8. CDR3: CASSSGTDVKAFF. The CDR3 DNA sequence: TGTGCCAGCAGTTCCGGGACAGACGTAAAAGCTTTCTTT.

The gene calls are TRBV20-1 and TRBJ2-7, with D tentatively TRBD2 (5 bases). The CDR3 totals 11 residues. Germline V gene sequence: CDR1 DFQATT, CDR2 SNEGSKA (reference sequence). Trimming left V 7 bases short and J 2 bases short, with 9 bases between. The CDR3, as DNA: TGCAGTGGGAGGCCCACCTACGAGCAGTACTTC. It translates to CSGRPTYEQYF.

For this clone: Germline is not matched at one junction end, which may reflect a read error. The J gene is TRBJ1-2, the V gene TRBV11-2; no reliable D call. CDR1 and CDR2 (germline): SGHAT, FQNNGV. The CDR3 has 13 residues. CDR3 sequence: CASSLAGNYDYTF. The CDR3 DNA is TGTGCCAGCAGCTTAGCCGGGAACTATGACTACACCTTC. The full variable domain, in which reference TRBV11-2 and TRBJ1-2 provide the parts outside the CDR3, is EAGVAQSPRYKIIEKRQSVAFWCNPISGHATLYWYQQILGQGPKLLIQFQNNGVVDDSQLPKDRFSAERLKGVDSTLKIQPAKLEDSAVYLCASSLAGNYDYTFGSGTRLTVV.

V usage is TRBV5-4 and J usage is TRBJ2-7, with 10 bases aligning to TRBD1. V lost 4 bases to trimming and J lost 5 bases; unmatched junction nucleotides: 9. CDR1 and CDR2 (germline): SGHNT, YYREEE (reference sequence). This CDR3 has 15 amino acids. In DNA form, the CDR3 reads TGTGCCAGCAGCCTACCGGGACAGGGGACGGACGAGCAGTACTTC. Its translation: CASSLPGQGTDEQYF.

This clone appeared a few times. The rearrangement uses TRBV4-3 and TRBJ2-6; 9 bases line up with TRBD1. CDR3 length equals 17 residues. V shed 4 bases, J shed 2 bases, and the junction held 6 bases outside the gene matches. In germline, CDR1 is LGHNA, CDR2 YSLEER. CDR3 nucleotides: TGCGCCAGCAGCCTGGGACAGGGAAGTACTGGGGCCAACGTCCTGACTTTC. Translating it yields CASSLGQGSTGANVLTF.

The chain has TRBV27 and TRBJ1-1; 9 nucleotides agree with TRBD1. The trim removed 5 bases at V and 3 bases at J, leaving 7 bases unmatched. CDR3 length: 15 amino acids. The germline V gene encodes CDR1 MNHEY and CDR2 SMNVEV (reference sequence). CDR3 residues: CASSPGTGSDTEAFF. The CDR3 DNA is TGTGCCAGCAGTCCAGGGACAGGGTCGGACACTGAAGCTTTCTTT.

This chain joins TRBV18 and TRBJ1-2, with D maybe TRBD1 (6 bases). Germline V gene sequence: CDR1 KGHSH, CDR2 LQKENI. The germline V and J ends were trimmed by 3 bases and 4 bases, with 12 bases remaining between them. The CDR3 loop spans 14 amino acids. In nucleotides, the CDR3 is TGTGCCAGCTCACCTGACGGGACAATCTATGGCTACACCTTC. This codes for CASSPDGTIYGYTF.

J is TRBJ2-1 and V is TRBV7-8, with TRBD2 matching 7 bases. CDR3 length: 16 residues. J lost 0 bases, V lost 1 base, and 3 bases had no gene match. Germline CDR1 and CDR2: SGHVS and FQNEAQ. The CDR3 reads CASSLGAGLSYNEQFF. CDR3 DNA: TGTGCCAGCAGCTTAGGAGCGGGACTCTCCTACAATGAGCAGTTCTTC.

In this sample, this clone turned up once. The chain joins TRBV14 to TRBJ2-7; no clear D gene. V was trimmed by 5 bases and J by 2 bases, leaving 16 bases between them. Per germline, CDR1 SGHDN and CDR2 FVKESK. This CDR3 spans 15 amino acids. The chain's CDR3 is CASSSDGWSPYEQYF. The CDR3 DNA is TGTGCCAGCAGCTCAGATGGTTGGAGCCCCTACGAGCAGTACTTC.

This clone turned up a few times. For the CDR3, the DNA is TGTGCCAGCAGTCCCCGGGAGGGCACAGATACGCAGTATTTT. Translated, it gives CASSPREGTDTQYF. The chain has TRBV27 and TRBJ2-3; 7 bases agree with TRBD2. Germline V lookup: CDR1 MNHEY, CDR2 SMNVEV (reference sequence). CDR3 size: 14 residues. V gave up 5 bases and J gave up 1 base; unmatched junction bases: 3.

The V and J genes are TRBV18 and TRBJ1-2; D unclear. Between the trimmed V and J ends, which lost 4 bases and 1 base, there was a span of 10 bases. There are 14 residues in the CDR3. Germline loops: CDR1 KGHSH, CDR2 LQKENI. CDR3 DNA: TGTGCCAGCTCACTGGACGGGATTAACTATGGCTACACCTTC. Its translation: CASSLDGINYGYTF.

The V and J genes are TRBV11-1 and TRBJ2-1; no clear D gene. The CDR3 totals 13 residues. Germline assignment: CDR1 SGHAT and CDR2 FQDESV (reference sequence). V was clipped by 3 bases and J by 4 bases, with 7 bases between them. The DNA for the CDR3 is TGTGCCAGCAGCTTCAAGCGTTACAATGAGCAGTTCTTC. Translating gives CASSFKRYNEQFF.

The J gene is TRBJ1-1, the V gene TRBV7-2; a possible D gene is TRBD1 (6 bases). Germline CDR1 and CDR2: SGHTA and FQGNSA. This CDR3 comprises 15 residues. The ends were cut back, 5 bases at V and 0 bases at J, with 13 bases in the middle. The CDR3 loop is CASSPQGGMNTEAFF. In DNA form, the CDR3 reads TGTGCCAGCAGCCCACAGGGAGGGATGAACACTGAAGCTTTCTTT.

This chain uses TRBV9 with TRBJ2-7; D perhaps matches TRBD2 (5 bases). Germline loops: CDR1 SGDLS, CDR2 YYNGEE. CDR3 length: 14 amino acids. V lost 3 bases and J 4 bases, leaving 14 bases between the germline ends. The CDR3 DNA reads TGTGCCAGCAGCGCGGGCGGCTCGGGATACGAGCAGTACTTC. Translation: CASSAGGSGYEQYF.

The genes are TRBV28 and TRBJ1-1, with 7 bases fitting TRBD1. Trimming took 3 bases from V and 0 from J; bases not matched to a gene: 13. Germline CDR1 MDHEN, CDR2 SYDVKM. The CDR3 is 18 residues long. The CDR3 loop is CASSFFSDRLTMNTEAFF. CDR3 DNA: TGTGCCAGCAGTTTCTTTTCGGACAGGCTAACTATGAACACTGAAGCTTTCTTT.

The chain couples TRBV9 to TRBJ2-7; 13 bases agree with TRBD2. CDR1 and CDR2 (germline): SGDLS, YYNGEE. This CDR3 region has 15 residues. Trimming cost V 0 bases and J 5 bases; bases outside gene matches: 2. The CDR3 loop is CASSVGTSGSDEQYF. CDR3 nucleotides: TGTGCCAGCAGCGTAGGGACTAGCGGGAGTGACGAGCAGTACTTC.

This sequence joins TRBV10-2 and TRBJ2-1; unclear D gene. The CDR3 consists of 13 residues. Germline CDR1 is WSHSY and CDR2 is SAAADI. V lost 7 bases and J 4 bases, leaving 11 bases between the germline ends. DNA for the CDR3: TGCGCCAGCATGCAGGATTTTTACAATGAGCAGTTCTTC. This gives the protein CASMQDFYNEQFF.

The J gene is TRBJ2-7, the V gene TRBV7-8; tentatively, D is TRBD1 (7 bases). The V gene lost 3 bases and the J gene lost 2 bases, with 14 bases spanning the gap. The CDR3 consists of 15 residues. The germline CDR1 and CDR2 sequences are SGHVS and FQNEAQ. As DNA, the CDR3 is TGTGCCAGCAGCTTCCCTCAGGGGGGTCCCTACGAGCAGTACTTC. It translates to CASSFPQGGPYEQYF.

The rearrangement links TRBV19 to TRBJ2-7; maybe TRBD1 (5 bases). V lost 5 bases and J 7 bases, leaving 15 bases between the germline ends. The CDR3 covers 13 residues. Germline V CDR1 and CDR2: LNHDA, SQIVND (reference sequence). CDR3 residues: CASSGQGLWEQYF. CDR3 in DNA: TGTGCCAGTAGTGGCCAGGGTTTGTGGGAGCAGTACTTC.